This T cell receptor beta chain emerged from a study of blood T cell repertoires in COVID-19. On the study more broadly: The United States, Italy and Spain provided the acute and convalescent COVID-19 samples.

In the original analysis: Amplification with reference gene primers provided the estimates of nucleated cell counts. Measured with immunoSEQ multiplex PCR; TCRdb has only the in-frame clones, and not every one. That table is the source of V, J and clone size, and D and trimming were worked out from the DNA. Of 250,000 to 350,000 clones in the sample, around 90% are singletons; the top ten hold 3%. Which cohort a participant joined came from the clinical history participants gave. Trimming cost V 5 bases and J 0 bases, with 17 bases left between them. CDR3 length equals 17 residues. Germline V gene sequence: CDR1 MDHEN, CDR2 SYDVKM.

The material sequenced was PBMCs or T cells enriched from blood (not recorded which). The receptor was derived from a woman aged 50 to 60 who had recovered from COVID-19. The genes are TRBV28 and TRBJ1-5; no firm D call. The CDR3 bases are TGTGCCAGCAGTAGCCTGGACTCGCGCCTTAGCAATCAGCCCCAGCATTTT. Residues: CASSSLDSRLSNQPQHF.